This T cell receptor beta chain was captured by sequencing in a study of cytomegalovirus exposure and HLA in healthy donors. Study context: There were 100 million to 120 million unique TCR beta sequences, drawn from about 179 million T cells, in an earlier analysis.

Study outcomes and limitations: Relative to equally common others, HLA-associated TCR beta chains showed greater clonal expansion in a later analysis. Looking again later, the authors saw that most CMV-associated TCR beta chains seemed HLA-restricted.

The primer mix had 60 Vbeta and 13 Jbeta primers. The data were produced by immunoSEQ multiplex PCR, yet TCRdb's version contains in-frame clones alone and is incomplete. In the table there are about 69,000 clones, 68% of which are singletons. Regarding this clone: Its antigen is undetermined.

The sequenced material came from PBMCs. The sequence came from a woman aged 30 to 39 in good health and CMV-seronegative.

CDR3 sequence: CASSLDPGQGHYGYTF. The CDR3 DNA follows: TGTGCCAGCAGCTTGGATCCGGGACAGGGACACTATGGCTACACCTTC. The V gene is TRBV5-4, the J gene TRBJ1-2; 9 bases align to TRBD1. From germline, CDR1 is SGHNT and CDR2 YYREEE (reference sequence). V was pared by 0 bases and J by 3 bases, with 6 bases of the junction left unmatched. The CDR3 totals 16 residues.